The next 19 T cell receptor beta chains were all read from a single sample in a study of shared clonotypes between healthy human individuals. Measured with immunoSEQ multiplex PCR; TCRdb has only the in-frame clones, and not every one. Here the sample spans about 510,000 clones, 70% to 80% being singletons. The sample was PBMCs. The receptors were gathered from a woman aged 40 to 50 in good health. Some clones in this sample may be carry-over from other donors' samples.

This chain's CDR3 is CASSLNSGSGKTQYF. CDR3 coding DNA: TGTGCCAGCAGCTTAAATAGCGGGAGTGGGAAGACCCAGTACTTC. The chain couples TRBV7-2 to TRBJ2-5, with 9 bases aligning to TRBD2. V shed 2 bases and J 6 bases; nucleotides not matched to a gene: 7. CDR1 and CDR2 (germline): SGHTA, FQGNSA. This CDR3 is built from 15 residues.

The CDR3 bases are TGTGCCAGCAGCAATCAGGGGGGAGAGACCCAGTACTTC. Translated: CASSNQGGETQYF. This rearrangement joins TRBV11-2 to TRBJ2-5; D is perhaps TRBD1 (7 bases). The length of the CDR3 is 13 residues. Trimming left V 5 bases short and J 4 bases short, with 11 bases between. Per the germline V gene, CDR1 is SGHAT and CDR2 is FQNNGV.

The chain recombines TRBV30 with TRBJ1-3; D unresolved. The CDR3 sequence is 13 residues long. The germline gives CDR1 GTSNPN, CDR2 SVGIG (reference sequence). Written as DNA, the CDR3 is TGTGCTTCCGCGTTGAGCTCTGGAAACACCATATATTTT. Protein sequence: CASALSSGNTIYF.

This clone was seen once. This chain uses TRBV9 with TRBJ2-7; 8 nucleotides align to TRBD2. The CDR3 extends over 14 amino acids. CDR1 is SGDLS, CDR2 YYNGEE, per germline. V was clipped by 2 bases and J by 0 bases; unmatched bases: 1. CDR3 in amino acids: CASSVTSASYEQYF. CDR3 coding DNA: TGTGCCAGCAGCGTGACTAGCGCCTCCTACGAGCAGTACTTC.

This chain joins TRBV12-5 and TRBJ2-2; TRBD2 agrees at 9 bases. CDR1 and CDR2 (germline): LGHNT, FRNRAP. Germline trimming cut 0 bases from V and 7 bases from J; bases unmatched to any gene: 21. The CDR3 loop spans 21 amino acids. CDR3 sequence: CASGLVLFPPEAGGPHGELFF. The CDR3 DNA sequence: TGTGCTAGTGGTTTGGTACTGTTCCCCCCAGAGGCGGGAGGGCCGCACGGGGAGCTGTTTTTT.

This clone came up once. The V call is TRBV5-4, the J call TRBJ2-5; D possibly uses TRBD1 or TRBD2 (6 bases each). The CDR3 runs 14 residues. Germline V gene sequence: CDR1 SGHNT, CDR2 YYREEE (reference sequence). V shed 4 bases and J shed 5 bases, with 15 bases lying between them. DNA for the CDR3: TGTGCCAGCAGCCCCCTCGGGGGCCGCGAGACCCAGTACTTC. Residues: CASSPLGGRETQYF.

At least ten counts were recorded for this clone. This chain connects TRBV18 to TRBJ1-1, with 7 nucleotides matching TRBD1. After removal of 4 bases from V and 7 bases from J, the junction contained 9 bases not matched to a gene. CDR1 and CDR2 (germline): KGHSH, LQKENI. This CDR3 is built from 14 residues. The CDR3 loop is CASSLQGSEGEAFF. The CDR3 bases are TGTGCCAGCTCACTACAGGGGAGCGAGGGTGAAGCTTTCTTT.

The chain carries TRBV5-1 and TRBJ2-2, with 7 bases identical to TRBD2. The CDR3 has 16 residues. Germline CDR1 SGHRS, CDR2 YFSETQ. The V gene end was trimmed by 0 bases and the J gene end by 0 bases; junction bases not matched to a gene: 2. The DNA for the CDR3 is TGCGCCAGCAGCTTGGTGGGAGGGTCGAACACCGGGGAGCTGTTTTTT. Its translation is CASSLVGGSNTGELFF. Supplemented by reference TRBV5-1 and TRBJ2-2, the full variable domain reads KAGVTQTPRYLIKTRGQQVTLSCSPISGHRSVSWYQQTPGQGLQFLFEYFSETQRNKGNFPGRFSGRQFSNSRSEMNVSTLELGDSALYLCASSLVGGSNTGELFFGEGSRLTVL.

In its sample, this clone was seen many times. The rearrangement joins TRBV7-9 to TRBJ1-3; D is undetermined. The V gene's germline CDR1 is SEHNR and CDR2 FQNEAQ (reference sequence). Deletions cut 3 bases from V and 1 base from J, with 13 bases between. CDR3 length: 16 amino acids. The CDR3 nucleotides are TGTGCCAGCAGCTTCGGTTCAATTCCATCTGGAAACACCATATATTTT. It specifies CASSFGSIPSGNTIYF.

This chain uses TRBV5-6 with TRBJ2-5, with TRBD1 matching over 8 bases. This CDR3 has 14 amino acids. Trimming cost V 3 bases and J 3 bases; bases outside gene matches: 4. The germline V gene encodes CDR1 SGHDT and CDR2 YYEEEE. CDR3 sequence: CASSYRGVKETQYF. The CDR3 coding sequence is TGTGCCAGCAGCTACAGGGGGGTCAAAGAGACCCAGTACTTC.

The V call is TRBV9, the J call TRBJ2-5, with D possibly matching TRBD2 (6 bases). The CDR3 loop spans 15 amino acids. Trimming cost V 0 bases and J 7 bases, with 16 bases left between them. CDR1 and CDR2 (germline): SGDLS, YYNGEE. Written as DNA, the CDR3 is TGTGCCAGCAGCGTAGCCGGGACTGCAGCTGGGACCCAGTACTTC. Its translation is CASSVAGTAAGTQYF. Full variable domain (outside the CDR3, taken from reference TRBV9 and TRBJ2-5): DSGVTQTPKHLITATGQRVTLRCSPRSGDLSVYWYQQSLDQGLQFLIQYYNGEERAKGNILERFSAQQFPDLHSELNLSSLELGDSALYFCASSVAGTAAGTQYFGPGTRLLVL.

This clone appeared once. The genes are TRBV7-9 and TRBJ2-1; D remains unclear. This CDR3 contains 15 residues. The germline V gene has CDR1 SEHNR and CDR2 FQNEAQ (reference sequence). V shed 1 base and J shed 2 bases, with 9 bases lying between them. CDR3 in amino acids: CASSLVFVTYNEQFF. The CDR3 nucleotides are TGTGCCAGCAGCTTAGTCTTCGTAACCTACAATGAGCAGTTCTTC.

A note on this clone: Other DNA sequences within the sample encode an identical CDR3. This chain uses TRBV28 with TRBJ2-7, with D possibly TRBD2 on 5 matching bases. Germline V lookup: CDR1 MDHEN, CDR2 SYDVKM. The CDR3 spans 11 residues. The V end was cut by 6 bases, the J end by 4 bases, with 7 bases between. The CDR3 protein is CASRTSYEQYF. As DNA, the CDR3 is TGTGCCAGCAGAACTAGTTACGAGCAGTACTTC.

J is TRBJ1-1 and V is TRBV10-3, with D uncertain. With 2 bases removed from V and 5 bases from J, the gap between germline ends came to 9 bases. Germline CDR1 reads ENHRY; CDR2 reads SYGVKD. The CDR3 length is 13 residues. CDR3: CAISEPKYTEAFF. The CDR3 nucleotides are TGTGCCATCAGTGAGCCGAAGTATACTGAAGCTTTCTTT.

This chain connects TRBV6-1 to TRBJ2-1; 7 bases are a match to TRBD2. V gave up 6 bases and J gave up 4 bases; unmatched junction bases: 3. This CDR3 region has 13 residues. CDR1 and CDR2 (germline): MNHNS, SASEGT. The CDR3 sequence: CASRPGLYNEQFF. CDR3 nucleotides: TGTGCCAGCAGGCCGGGACTATACAATGAGCAGTTCTTC.

The sample holds a few counts of this clone. V usage is TRBV7-2 and J usage is TRBJ1-1; D uncertain. The germline V gene encodes CDR1 SGHTA and CDR2 FQGNSA. The CDR3 is 14 amino acids. Trimming left V 1 base short and J 6 bases short, with 12 bases between. CDR3: CASSLGLGNSEAFF. CDR3 in DNA: TGTGCCAGCAGCTTAGGTTTGGGGAATTCTGAAGCTTTCTTT.

The CDR3 here is CASRGAGAGGHEQYF. DNA of the CDR3: TGTGCCAGCCGCGGTGCGGGGGCAGGAGGCCACGAGCAGTACTTC. V gene TRBV6-5 combines with J gene TRBJ2-7; possible D gene TRBD2, 7 bases. Trimming removed 8 bases from V and 5 bases from J, with 22 bases in between. The CDR3 loop spans 15 amino acids. Germline lookup yields CDR1 MNHEY and CDR2 SVGAGI.

J is TRBJ2-7 and V is TRBV5-1, with D possibly TRBD2 on 6 matching bases. Trimming pared 0 bases from V and 2 bases from J, leaving 9 bases between. In germline, CDR1 is SGHRS, CDR2 YFSETQ. This CDR3 spans 14 amino acids. The CDR3 sequence is CASSLALAPYEQYF. For the CDR3, the DNA is TGCGCCAGCAGCTTGGCACTAGCTCCCTACGAGCAGTACTTC.

The rearrangement joins TRBV28 to TRBJ1-2, with a possible D match to TRBD1 (5 bases). The length of the CDR3 is 14 residues. V was shortened by 6 bases and J by 8 bases, with 19 bases between the two germline ends. Germline CDR1 MDHEN, CDR2 SYDVKM. The CDR3 DNA sequence: TGTGCCAGCAGCCCGTGGGAGGGGAGTTACGGCTACACCTTC. Protein sequence: CASSPWEGSYGYTF.